Listed below are T cell receptor beta chains from one sample, sequenced in a study of blood T cell repertoires in COVID-19. The protocol was immunoSEQ multiplex PCR, while the TCRdb copy is restricted to in-frame clones and leaves out a portion. The table has around 150,000 clones, more than 65% seen once. Material for sequencing was peripheral blood. All receptors derive from a woman aged 60-75 years with acute or convalescent COVID-19. Both conserved end residues are part of each CDR3. Each record gives: D gene, V gene, clone size, CDR3 length, J gene, CDR3 protein, CDR3 DNA. A D gene is named only where the DNA matches it firmly. Rows give clone size only sometimes, using once, few, many, or a class for an expanded clone.

TRBD1,TRBV4-2,once,15,TRBJ1-2,CASSLTLGQGSGYTF,TGTGCCAGCAGCCTCACTCTGGGACAGGGCTCAGGCTACACCTTC
TRBD2,TRBV10-3,NA,15,TRBJ2-3,CAISGGAGETDTQYF,TGTGCCATCAGTGGAGGAGCGGGAGAAACAGATACGCAGTATTTT
TRBD1,TRBV10-1,once,15,TRBJ1-2,CASSDPDRGINGYTF,TGCGCCAGCAGTGACCCCGACAGGGGGATAAATGGCTACACCTTC
TRBD2,TRBV3-1/TRBV3-2,NA,22,TRBJ2-3,CASSLDRIRASGRASGTDTQYF,TGTGCCAGCAGCCTTGACCGAATCAGAGCTAGCGGGAGGGCGAGCGGCACAGATACGCAGTATTTT
TRBD2,TRBV3-1/TRBV3-2,once,15,TRBJ2-3,CASSFGTSAGDTQYF,TGTGCCAGCAGCTTCGGGACTAGCGCGGGAGATACGCAGTATTTT
TRBD1,TRBV9,NA,16,TRBJ1-3,CASRRGQGAAGNTIYF,TGTGCCAGCAGGCGGGGACAGGGGGCGGCTGGAAACACCATATATTTT
NA,TRBV10-1,few,13,TRBJ2-7,CASSVGQTYEQYF,TGCGCCAGCAGTGTTGGACAAACCTACGAGCAGTACTTC
TRBD2,TRBV4-3,NA,13,TRBJ2-1,CASSQDAGLVSLF,TGCGCCAGCAGCCAAGATGCGGGACTAGTGAGTCTCTTC
NA,TRBV29-1,NA,16,TRBJ1-2,CSVDGRFLPNSHGYTF,TGCAGCGTTGATGGGAGGTTCCTCCCCAATTCTCACGGCTACACCTTC
NA,TRBV19,NA,14,TRBJ1-5,CASNLYPSNQPQHF,TGTGCCAGTAACCTATACCCTAGCAATCAGCCCCAGCATTTT
TRBD1,TRBV28,few,17,TRBJ1-6,CASSPGQGQPSYSPLHF,TGTGCCAGCAGCCCTGGACAGGGACAACCATCTTATTCACCCCTCCACTTT
NA,TRBV12-3/TRBV12-4,NA,12,TRBJ2-5,CASSFSRETQYF,TGTGCCAGCAGTTTTAGCCGGGAGACCCAGTACTTC
NA,TRBV6-5,NA,12,TRBJ1-2,CASSYSQGPTFF,TGTGCCAGCAGTTACTCTCAGGGGCCTACTTTCTTC
NA,TRBV7-9,NA,16,TRBJ2-1,CASSLALRGKLDEQFF,TGTGCCAGCAGCTTAGCCCTACGGGGTAAATTGGATGAGCAGTTCTTC
NA,TRBV30,NA,14,TRBJ1-2,CACLDRKLLKGYTF,TGTGCCTGTCTCGACAGAAAACTACTTAAGGGCTACACCTTC
TRBD1,TRBV10-3,NA,14,TRBJ1-5,CAISGQGINQPQHF,TGTGCCATCAGCGGACAGGGGATCAATCAGCCCCAGCATTTT
NA,TRBV6-5,NA,12,TRBJ2-7,CASSPHSYEQYF,TGTGCCAGCAGCCCCCACTCCTACGAGCAGTACTTC
NA,TRBV7-9,once,13,TRBJ2-7,CASSRPEQGKQYF,TGTGCCAGCAGCCGCCCCGAACAGGGAAAGCAGTACTTC
TRBD2,TRBV4-3,NA,19,TRBJ2-7,CASSQEPGASGRAPYEQYF,TGCGCCAGCAGCCAAGAGCCCGGCGCTAGCGGGAGGGCACCCTACGAGCAGTACTTC
TRBD2,TRBV4-1,NA,20,TRBJ2-3,CASSQAPGLALRGPTDTQYF,TGCGCCAGCAGCCAGGCCCCGGGACTAGCGCTACGAGGGCCCACAGATACGCAGTATTTT
NA,TRBV7-2,NA,15,TRBJ1-1,CASRPRTVTNTEAFF,TGTGCCAGCAGACCCCGGACAGTCACGAACACTGAAGCTTTCTTT
NA,TRBV19,NA,15,TRBJ1-1,CASSIEGVGDTEAFF,TGTGCCAGTAGTATAGAAGGAGTGGGTGACACTGAAGCTTTCTTT